The clone carrying this T cell receptor (beta chain) appeared once. The antigen is unknown. Produced via immunoSEQ multiplex PCR; TCRdb's table is partial and in-frame only. The profile covers about 5,200 clones, with about two thirds appearing a single time and around 50% taken by the ten largest. The V and J ends lost 5 bases and 3 bases respectively, with 8 bases between them. The CDR3 is made up of 11 amino acids. Germline V gene data show CDR1 as DFQATT and CDR2 as SNEGSKA (reference sequence). This entry comes from a study of STAT3 mutations in large granular lymphocyte leukemia. Study background: Canonical activating STAT3 mutations were detected in roughly half of the longitudinally sequenced T-LGLL patients. Findings of the study overall: Every T-cell large granular lymphocyte leukemia patient had at least one immunodominant TCR beta clonotype. After therapy, about 35% of the 18 patients switched clonotypes, all new clones STAT3 wild type.

The chain combines TRBV20-1 with TRBJ2-7, with TRBD2 as a possible D gene (6 bases). The receptor's source is a human donor with T large granular lymphocyte leukemia. Some clones in this sample may be carry-over from other donors' samples. The sample comprised PBMCs. The CDR3: CSAVSGYEQYF. The CDR3 DNA reads as TGCAGTGCTGTTAGCGGCTACGAGCAGTACTTC.